These 18 T cell receptor beta chains were all obtained from the same sample, sequenced in a study of shared clonotypes between healthy human individuals. TCRdb keeps only in-frame clones here, not all; method: immunoSEQ multiplex PCR. The profile shows about 610,000 clones, approximately 96% of them singletons. Only CD45RO-negative cells positively selected for CCR7 counted as naive CD8 cells, so terminally differentiated effector memory CD45RA+ cells were excluded. The sequencing sample was made of naive CD8+ T cells sorted from blood. The source of these receptors is a woman between 25 and 40 years old in good health.

This chain connects TRBV7-9 to TRBJ2-2; D is undetermined. CDR3 length equals 11 residues. Germline V CDR1 and CDR2: SEHNR, FQNEAQ (reference sequence). V lost 7 bases and J lost 7, with 7 bases in between. Here the CDR3 reads CASTQSGELFF. The CDR3 nucleotides read TGTGCCAGCACCCAGAGCGGGGAGCTGTTTTTT.

There are a few counts of this clone. The chain uses TRBV6-1 and TRBJ1-5; no firm D call. Trimming stripped 2 bases from V and 0 bases from J, with 11 bases between. Germline V CDR1 and CDR2: MNHNS, SASEGT. This CDR3 is built from 16 residues. As DNA, the CDR3 is TGTGCCAGCAGTGAATGGTTAGCTAATAGCAATCAGCCCCAGCATTTT. This gives the protein CASSEWLANSNQPQHF.

The genes are TRBV20-1 and TRBJ2-1; D remains unclear. Germline CDR1 and CDR2: DFQATT and SNEGSKA (reference sequence). V lost 8 bases and J lost 4, with 0 bases in between. CDR3 length equals 8 residues. The CDR3: CSYNEQFF. As DNA, the CDR3 is TGCAGTTACAATGAGCAGTTCTTC.

The CDR3 sequence is CASSEGQGNSPLHF. The CDR3 DNA is TGTGCCAGCAGTGAGGGACAGGGGAATTCACCCCTCCACTTT. This rearrangement joins TRBV25-1 to TRBJ1-6; TRBD1 agrees at 10 bases. Trimming at V came to 3 bases and at J to 7 bases, leaving 0 bases not matched to a gene. Germline CDR1 and CDR2: MGHDK and SYGVNS. The CDR3 is 14 residues long.

For the CDR3, the DNA is TGTGCCACCAGCAGAGAAAGTCCGCAAGGGGAGGAGACCCAGTACTTC. This codes for CATSRESPQGEETQYF. The chain combines TRBV15 with TRBJ2-5; D is tentatively TRBD1 or TRBD2 (5 bases each). This CDR3 comprises 16 residues. Germline V CDR1 and CDR2: LNHNV, YYDKDF (reference sequence). The ends were cut back, 0 bases at V and 5 bases at J, with 16 bases in the middle.

V gene TRBV15 combines with J gene TRBJ2-1; weak D call: TRBD2 (7 bases). In germline, CDR1 is LNHNV, CDR2 YYDKDF (reference sequence). This CDR3 is built from 13 residues. V lost 0 bases to trimming and J lost 15 bases, with 15 bases between them. The CDR3 DNA reads as TGTGCCACCAGCAGAGATTGGGGGGGCCTGGGGTTCTTC. Translation gives CATSRDWGGLGFF.

This chain connects TRBV28 to TRBJ2-5; either TRBD1 or TRBD2 may supply D (5 bases each). Trimming stripped 6 bases from V and 13 bases from J, with 15 bases between. This CDR3 region has 11 residues. Germline loops: CDR1 MDHEN, CDR2 SYDVKM. CDR3 sequence (DNA): TGTGCCAGCAGGCGAAACCGGGACGGGTACTTC. Its protein is CASRRNRDGYF.

The chain's CDR3 is CASSPYSADTQYF. The CDR3 DNA reads as TGTGCCAGCAGCCCATACAGCGCAGATACGCAGTATTTT. This chain connects TRBV4-2 to TRBJ2-3; D is ambiguous. The V and J ends lost 4 bases and 4 bases respectively, with 9 bases between them. CDR3 size: 13 residues. Germline loops: CDR1 LGHNA, CDR2 YNFKEQ.

V gene TRBV29-1 combines with J gene TRBJ2-7; 7 bases fit TRBD1. J gave up 3 bases and V 6 bases, and 11 bases lay outside the gene matches. Per the germline V gene, CDR1 is SQVTM and CDR2 is ANQGSEA. This CDR3 comprises 14 residues. Here the CDR3 DNA reads TGCAGCGTCCTTCTTGGGGACAGAGGCTACGAGCAGTACTTC. Protein product: CSVLLGDRGYEQYF.

This rearrangement joins TRBV11-2 to TRBJ2-5, with TRBD1 identical over 7 bases. The CDR3 totals 12 residues. V lost 3 bases to trimming and J lost 5 bases; unmatched junction nucleotides: 0. CDR1 SGHAT and CDR2 FQNNGV come from the germline V gene. CDR3 region: CASSFRGETQYF. The CDR3 bases are TGTGCCAGCAGCTTCAGGGGGGAGACCCAGTACTTC.

The V gene is TRBV4-1, the J gene TRBJ2-5; tentatively, D is TRBD2 (6 bases). Trimming pared 5 bases from V and 1 base from J, leaving 11 bases between. Per germline, CDR1 MGHRA and CDR2 YSYEKL. This CDR3 comprises 14 residues. CDR3 region: CASSAGQIQETQYF. Here the CDR3 DNA reads TGCGCCAGCAGCGCGGGGCAGATCCAAGAGACCCAGTACTTC.

This clone was counted once. V usage is TRBV2 and J usage is TRBJ2-5; 9 positions agree with TRBD2. The ends lost 7 bases at V and 2 bases at J; junction bases unmatched: 8. Germline lookup yields CDR1 SNHLY and CDR2 FYNNEI. The CDR3 consists of 15 residues. The CDR3 coding sequence is TGTGCCAGCAAGGGAGCGGGAGGACCTCAAGAGACCCAGTACTTC. Its translation is CASKGAGGPQETQYF.

This sequence joins TRBV27 and TRBJ2-7, with TRBD1 matching over 7 bases. CDR1 and CDR2 from the germline V gene are MNHEY and SMNVEV (reference sequence). The CDR3 extends over 14 amino acids. J lost 2 bases, V lost 5 bases, and 6 bases had no gene match. CDR3 coding DNA: TGTGCCAGCAGTCACGGGACAGACCCCTACGAGCAGTACTTC. This sequence encodes CASSHGTDPYEQYF.

The chain employs TRBV5-1 and TRBJ2-5, with TRBD1 identical over 9 bases. The V and J ends lost 3 bases and 2 bases, in that order; junction bases with no gene match: 5. Germline CDR1 SGHRS, CDR2 YFSETQ. There are 15 residues in the CDR3. CDR3 loop: CASSWTGVPQETQYF. Written as DNA, the CDR3 is TGCGCCAGCAGCTGGACAGGGGTCCCTCAAGAGACCCAGTACTTC.

V usage is TRBV28 and J usage is TRBJ2-7, with 8 positions matching TRBD1. CDR1 is MDHEN, CDR2 SYDVKM, per germline. V trimming: 6 bases; J trimming: 9 bases; junction bases outside the gene matches: 19. This CDR3 is 16 amino acids long. CDR3 DNA: TGTGCCAGCAGCCCACCCCCCGGGACAGGTTGGCGAGGGCAGTACTTC. Its protein is CASSPPPGTGWRGQYF.

The chain employs TRBV7-6 and TRBJ2-3; D possibly corresponds to TRBD1 (6 bases). Germline CDR1 is SGHVS and CDR2 is FNYEAQ. This CDR3 contains 17 residues. V was pared by 3 bases and J by 0 bases, with 16 bases between. The chain's CDR3 is CASSFQSGAPSTDTQYF. The DNA for the CDR3 is TGTGCCAGCAGCTTTCAATCAGGGGCTCCTAGCACAGATACGCAGTATTTT.

This clone was detected once. The chain couples TRBV27 to TRBJ2-5; D gene ambiguous. The CDR3 sequence is 13 residues long. From germline, CDR1 is MNHEY and CDR2 SMNVEV (reference sequence). Trimming pared 2 bases from V and 3 bases from J, leaving 7 bases between. CDR3 nucleotides: TGTGCCAGCAGTTTACAGACAAAAGAGACCCAGTACTTC. Translated: CASSLQTKETQYF.

This rearrangement joins TRBV4-1 to TRBJ2-1; D is undetermined. The CDR3 is made up of 14 amino acids. Per germline, CDR1 MGHRA and CDR2 YSYEKL. The V and J ends lost 0 bases and 2 bases respectively, with 5 bases between them. The CDR3 DNA reads as TGCGCCAGCAGCCAAGAAAGTCCCTACAATGAGCAGTTCTTC. The encoded protein is CASSQESPYNEQFF.